The source of this T cell receptor (beta chain) is a study of T cells in Graves' hyperthyroidism and ophthalmopathy. For this clonotype: Its antigen remains unidentified.

CDR1 and CDR2 (germline): ENHRY, SYGVKD. The CDR3 totals 16 residues. V shed 3 bases, J shed 6 bases, and the junction held 8 bases outside the gene matches. General study points: Ophthalmopathy was predicted by the model a median of approximately six months ahead of onset.

Amplification of TCR beta CDR3 regions was performed using RNA transcripts as template. Carried out on the TCR CDR3, a first-round RT-PCR used the HTBI primer set. TCRdb re-derived calls from the multiplex PCR reads in MiXCR, one entry per CDR3 protein. The sample yields about 560,000 distinct CDR3 sequences, about 43% seen once. The specimen sequenced was peripheral blood or thyroid tissue (not recorded which). The gene calls are TRBV10-3 and TRBJ2-1; 10 bases match TRBD2. The sequence derives from a woman aged 18-29 years with Graves' hyperthyroidism. In DNA, the CDR3 is TGTGCCATCAGTGAAGCTAGCGGGAGTGCTTCCAATGAGCAGTTCTTC. It translates to CAISEASGSASNEQFF.